This TCR beta chain stems from a study of blood T cell repertoires in COVID-19. CDR1 is SGHVS, CDR2 FQNEAQ, per germline. The trim removed 7 bases at V and 2 bases at J, leaving 10 bases unmatched. The CDR3 runs to 16 residues. Sequencing used immunoSEQ multiplex PCR; TCRdb keeps in-frame clones, though not all of them. The table includes about 160,000 clones, roughly 85% detected once. Sequencing was done on a sample of peripheral blood. The chain recombines TRBV7-8 with TRBJ2-1; 8 bases map to TRBD2. The receptor comes from a man aged 65 to 85 with acute or convalescent COVID-19. The CDR3 region is CASILSGGLAYNEQFF. In DNA form, the CDR3 reads TGTGCCAGCATCCTAAGCGGGGGACTAGCCTACAATGAGCAGTTCTTC.